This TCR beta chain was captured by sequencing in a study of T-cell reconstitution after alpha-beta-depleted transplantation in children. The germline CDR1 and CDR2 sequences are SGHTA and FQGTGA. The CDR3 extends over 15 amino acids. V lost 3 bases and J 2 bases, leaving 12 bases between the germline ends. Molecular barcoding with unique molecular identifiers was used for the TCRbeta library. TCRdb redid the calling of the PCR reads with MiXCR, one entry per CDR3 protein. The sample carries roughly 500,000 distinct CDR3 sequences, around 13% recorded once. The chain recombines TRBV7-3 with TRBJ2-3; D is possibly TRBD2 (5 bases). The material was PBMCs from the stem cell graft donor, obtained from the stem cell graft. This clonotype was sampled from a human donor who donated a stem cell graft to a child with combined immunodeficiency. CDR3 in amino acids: CASSLVRGDTDTQYF. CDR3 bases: TGTGCCAGCAGCTTGGTCCGGGGAGACACAGATACGCAGTATTTT.